The sequence of this TCR beta chain was determined in a study of blood T cell repertoires in COVID-19. At the level of the study: Samples representing acute and convalescent COVID-19 were sourced from the United States, Italy and Spain.

In Seattle, patients joined the study during active infection and were tracked longitudinally. CDR3 length equals 15 residues. The V gene's germline CDR1 is LGHDT and CDR2 YNNKEL (reference sequence). Trimming pared 2 bases from V and 2 bases from J, leaving 7 bases between. Original methodology: Estimates of nucleated cell counts were drawn from the amplification of reference gene primers. Method: immunoSEQ multiplex PCR; TCRdb's copy keeps in-frame clones and lacks some. The DNA was the basis for D and trimming; V, J and clone size are from that table. Of roughly 250,000 clones listed, approximately 83% were seen once; the top ten hold around 16%.

The chain recombines TRBV3-1 (or the pseudogene TRBV3-2) with TRBJ2-6, with D uncertain. This TCR was recovered from a person in their 70s with COVID-19, enrolled during active disease. Material for sequencing was peripheral blood. CDR3 bases: TGTGCCAGCAGCCAACGCGGTCCTGGGGCCAACGTCCTGACTTTC. The encoded protein is CASSQRGPGANVLTF.